This TCR beta chain derives from a study of CD8 T cells in ankylosing spondylitis. TCRdb redid the calling of the 5' RACE reads with MiXCR, one entry per CDR3 protein. The sample lists 110,000 to 150,000 distinct CDR3 sequences; roughly 8% were seen once. The ends lost 6 bases at V and 2 bases at J; junction bases unmatched: 11. This CDR3 contains 15 residues. CDR1 is DFQATT and CDR2 is SNEGSKA in the germline V gene (reference sequence). This clonotype was counted ten times or more. The source material was synovial fluid, either unsorted or a sorted T cell fraction (not recorded which). V is TRBV20-1 and J is TRBJ2-7, with 9 bases that match TRBD2. This receptor was identified in a male donor with ankylosing spondylitis. CDR3 in amino acids: CSANDWLAGTYEQYF. In DNA, the CDR3 is TGCAGTGCCAACGACTGGCTAGCGGGAACCTACGAGCAGTACTTC.